The 4 T cell receptor beta chains presented below share a single source sample, sequenced in a study of blood T cells in healthy people across ages. Together with a sample-barcoded 5' primer, a J-beta primer mix was included in a second PCR lasting about 7 to 12 cycles. TCRdb reprocessed the 5' RACE reads with MiXCR, giving one entry per CDR3 protein. Altogether roughly 730,000 distinct CDR3 sequences are present, around 50% being singletons, with the ten largest covering 20% to 30%. The specimen was blood. These receptors originate from a man aged 35-49 years in good health.

The J gene is TRBJ1-4, the V gene TRBV20-1; D is ambiguous. V was shortened by 6 bases and J by 8 bases, with 16 bases between the two germline ends. Germline values: CDR1 DFQATT, CDR2 SNEGSKA (reference sequence). CDR3 length equals 13 residues. DNA of the CDR3: TGCAGTGCCCTCTGGGGAGGGCGGGAAAAACTGTTTTTT. Its protein product is CSALWGGREKLFF.

The chain is built from TRBV29-1 and TRBJ2-7, with D perhaps TRBD1 or TRBD2 (5 bases each). V was cut by 7 bases and J by 4 bases, with 11 bases left in between. From germline, CDR1 is SQVTM and CDR2 ANQGSEA. The CDR3 covers 11 residues. CDR3 sequence: CSGVWGYEQYF. The CDR3 coding sequence is TGCAGCGGTGTGTGGGGGTACGAGCAGTACTTC.

Concerning this clonotype: This clone may be a read error of a much larger clone one base away. This chain connects TRBV7-2 to TRBJ1-2; D not resolved. Germline CDR1 SGHTA, CDR2 FQGNSA. V lost 4 bases, J lost 5 bases, and 17 bases lay in between. The CDR3 extends over 15 amino acids. The CDR3 nucleotides are TGTGCCAGCAGCTCTGGCAACTGGGAGGCGTATGGCTACACCTTC. This gives the protein CASSSGNWEAYGYTF.

This clonotype was observed a few times. The chain carries TRBV6-6 and TRBJ2-7; 12 bases align to TRBD2. After removal of 0 bases from V and 1 base from J, the junction contained 4 bases not matched to a gene. Germline values: CDR1 MNHNY, CDR2 SVGAGI (reference sequence). This CDR3 is built from 17 residues. CDR3 nucleotide sequence: TGTGCCAGCAGTTACTCCTTACTAGCGGGAGGTTCCTACGAGCAGTACTTC. Translating gives CASSYSLLAGGSYEQYF.